This T cell receptor (beta chain) was captured in a study of cytomegalovirus exposure and HLA in healthy donors. Overall study context: The 500 to 750 first-cohort repertoires and the approximately 110 validation repertoires shared the same platform, a later analysis reported.

The protocol was immunoSEQ multiplex PCR, while the TCRdb copy is restricted to in-frame clones and leaves out a portion. The data hold 90,000 to 110,000 clones, with approximately 86% observed a single time. Study outcomes and limitations: The finding came from a later analysis; first-cohort TCR clusters tended to co-occur in the roughly 120 validation repertoires. The study put 150 to 200 TCR beta chains on its list as cytomegalovirus-associated.

This clone has only a few counts. Its antigen is undetermined. V shed 6 bases and J shed 0 bases, with 15 bases lying between them. The germline V gene encodes CDR1 SGHTA and CDR2 FQGNSA. This CDR3 has 15 residues. The receptor was derived from a woman aged 18-30 years in good health and CMV-seropositive. V gene TRBV7-2 combines with J gene TRBJ2-7; D may be TRBD1 (7 bases). Sequencing used PBMCs. In nucleotides, the CDR3 is TGTGCCAGCAGTCCCCTGGAGGGGGCCTCCTACGAGCAGTACTTC. Amino acid sequence: CASSPLEGASYEQYF.